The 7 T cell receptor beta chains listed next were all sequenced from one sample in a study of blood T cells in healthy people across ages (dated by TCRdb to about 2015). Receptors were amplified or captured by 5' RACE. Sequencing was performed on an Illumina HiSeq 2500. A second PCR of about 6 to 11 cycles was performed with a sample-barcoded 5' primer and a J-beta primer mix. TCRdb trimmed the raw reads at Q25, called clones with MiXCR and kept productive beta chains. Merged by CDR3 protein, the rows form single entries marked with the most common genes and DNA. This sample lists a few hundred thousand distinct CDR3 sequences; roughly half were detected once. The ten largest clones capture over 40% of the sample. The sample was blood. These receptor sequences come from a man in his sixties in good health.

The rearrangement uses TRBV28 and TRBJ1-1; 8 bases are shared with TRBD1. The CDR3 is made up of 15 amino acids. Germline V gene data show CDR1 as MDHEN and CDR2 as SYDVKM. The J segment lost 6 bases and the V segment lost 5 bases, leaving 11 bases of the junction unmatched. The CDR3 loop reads CASSTEDRVVAEAFF. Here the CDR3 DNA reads TGTGCCAGCAGTACCGAGGACAGGGTTGTCGCTGAAGCTTTCTTT.

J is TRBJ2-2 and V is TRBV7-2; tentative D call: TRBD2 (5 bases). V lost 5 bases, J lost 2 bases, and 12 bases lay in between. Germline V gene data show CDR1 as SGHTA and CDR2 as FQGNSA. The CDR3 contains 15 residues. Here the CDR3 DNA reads TGTGCCAGCAGCCCCCAGCGGACTAACACCGGGGAGCTGTTTTTT. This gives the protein CASSPQRTNTGELFF.

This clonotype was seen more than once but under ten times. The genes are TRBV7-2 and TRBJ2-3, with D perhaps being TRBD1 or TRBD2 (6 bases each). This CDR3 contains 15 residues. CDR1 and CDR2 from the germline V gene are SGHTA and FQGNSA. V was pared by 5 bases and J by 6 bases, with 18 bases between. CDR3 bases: TGTGCCAGCAGCCAGGGGTGGGGCGGGACTGATACGCAGTATTTT. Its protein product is CASSQGWGGTDTQYF. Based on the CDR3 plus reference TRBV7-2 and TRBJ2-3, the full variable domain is GAGVSQSPSNKVTEKGKDVELRCDPISGHTALYWYRQSLGQGLEFLIYFQGNSAPDKSGLPSDRFSAERTGGSVSTLTIQRTQQEDSAVYLCASSQGWGGTDTQYFGPGTRLTVL.

The CDR3 coding sequence is TGCAGCGTTGCCCAGGGGAGCACAGATACGCAGTATTTT. Translating gives CSVAQGSTDTQYF. The V and J genes are TRBV29-1 and TRBJ2-3, with a tentative D call TRBD1 (6 bases). The CDR3 runs 13 residues. The V and J ends lost 4 bases and 0 bases respectively, with 8 bases between them. From germline, CDR1 is SQVTM and CDR2 ANQGSEA.

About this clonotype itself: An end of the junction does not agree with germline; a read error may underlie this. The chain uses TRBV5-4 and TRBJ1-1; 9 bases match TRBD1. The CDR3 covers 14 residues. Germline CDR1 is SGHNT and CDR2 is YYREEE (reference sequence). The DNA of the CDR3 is TGTGCCGGCAGCTTGGTAGACAGGGGGACTGAAGCTTTCTTT. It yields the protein CAGSLVDRGTEAFF.

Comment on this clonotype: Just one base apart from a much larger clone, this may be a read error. The CDR3 DNA reads TGTGCCATCAGTCCAGAGGCCCCCCTCTATGGCTACACCTTC. Protein sequence: CAISPEAPLYGYTF. The rearrangement links TRBV10-3 to TRBJ1-2; D remains ambiguous. Looked up from germline, CDR1 is ENHRY and CDR2 is SYGVKD. This CDR3 contains 14 residues. The V gene lost 5 bases and the J gene lost 4 bases, with 14 bases spanning the gap.

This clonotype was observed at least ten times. This CDR3 is CASSLGGTSASGQFF. The CDR3 bases are TGTGCCAGCAGCTTAGGTGGGACTAGCGCTAGTGGGCAGTTCTTC. This sequence joins TRBV7-2 and TRBJ2-1; 10 bases match TRBD2. Germline V gene lookup returns CDR1 SGHTA and CDR2 FQGNSA. V was pared by 1 base and J by 12 bases, with 9 bases of the junction left unmatched. CDR3 length: 15 residues. The full variable domain, rest sourced from reference TRBV7-2 and TRBJ2-1, is GAGVSQSPSNKVTEKGKDVELRCDPISGHTALYWYRQSLGQGLEFLIYFQGNSAPDKSGLPSDRFSAERTGGSVSTLTIQRTQQEDSAVYLCASSLGGTSASGQFFGPGTRLTVL.